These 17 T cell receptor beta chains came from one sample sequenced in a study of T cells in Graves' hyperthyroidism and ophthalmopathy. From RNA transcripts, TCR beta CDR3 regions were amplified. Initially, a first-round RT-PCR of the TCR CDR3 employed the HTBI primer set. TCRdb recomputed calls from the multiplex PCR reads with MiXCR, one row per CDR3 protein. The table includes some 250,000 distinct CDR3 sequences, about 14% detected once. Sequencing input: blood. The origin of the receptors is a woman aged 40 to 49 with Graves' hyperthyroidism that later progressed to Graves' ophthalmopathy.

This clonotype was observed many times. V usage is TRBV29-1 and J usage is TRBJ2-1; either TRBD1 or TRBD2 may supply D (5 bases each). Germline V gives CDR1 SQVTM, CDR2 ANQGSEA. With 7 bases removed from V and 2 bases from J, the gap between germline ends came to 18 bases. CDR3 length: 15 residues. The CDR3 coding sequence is TGCAGCGGAACGACCGGGGCCGGGGCCTACAATGAGCAGTTCTTC. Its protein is CSGTTGAGAYNEQFF.

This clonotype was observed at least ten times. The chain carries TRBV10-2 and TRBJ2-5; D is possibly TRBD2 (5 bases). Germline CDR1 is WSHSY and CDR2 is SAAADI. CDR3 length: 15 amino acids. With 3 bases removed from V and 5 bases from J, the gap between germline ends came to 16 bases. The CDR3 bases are TGCGCCAGCAGTGAATACGGGAATTTGGGTGAGACCCAGTACTTC. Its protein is CASSEYGNLGETQYF.

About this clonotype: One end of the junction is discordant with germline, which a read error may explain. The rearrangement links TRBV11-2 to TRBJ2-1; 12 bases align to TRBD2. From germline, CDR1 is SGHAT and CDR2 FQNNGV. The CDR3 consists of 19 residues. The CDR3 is CASSLSPSGRALSYNEQFF. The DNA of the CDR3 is TGTGCCAGCAGCTTGAGTCCTAGCGGGAGGGCCCTGTCGTACAATGAGCAGTTCTTT.

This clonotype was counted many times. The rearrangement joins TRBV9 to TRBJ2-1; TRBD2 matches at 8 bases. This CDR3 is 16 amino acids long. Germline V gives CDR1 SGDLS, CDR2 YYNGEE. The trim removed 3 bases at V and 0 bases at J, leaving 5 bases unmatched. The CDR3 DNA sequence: TGTGCCAGCAGCGCGTTAGCGGGGAGCTCCTACAATGAGCAGTTCTTC. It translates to CASSALAGSSYNEQFF.

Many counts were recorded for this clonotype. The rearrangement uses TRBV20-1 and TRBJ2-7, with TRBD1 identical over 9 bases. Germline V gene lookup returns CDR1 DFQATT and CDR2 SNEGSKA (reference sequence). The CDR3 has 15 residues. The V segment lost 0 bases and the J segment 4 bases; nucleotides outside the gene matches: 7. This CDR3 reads CSARDPGQGPYEQYF. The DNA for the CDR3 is TGCAGTGCTAGAGACCCGGGACAGGGCCCATACGAGCAGTACTTC.

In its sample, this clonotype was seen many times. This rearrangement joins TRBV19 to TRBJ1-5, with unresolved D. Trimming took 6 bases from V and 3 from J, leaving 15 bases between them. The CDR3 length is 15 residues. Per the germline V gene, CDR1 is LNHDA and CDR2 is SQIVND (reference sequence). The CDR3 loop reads CASSSEGFYNQPQHF. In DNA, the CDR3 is TGTGCCAGTAGCTCTGAGGGTTTCTACAATCAGCCCCAGCATTTT. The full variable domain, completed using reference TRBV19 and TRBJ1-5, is DGGITQSPKYLFRKEGQNVTLSCEQNLNHDAMYWYRQDPGQGLRLIYYSQIVNDFQKGDIAEGYSVSREKKESFPLTVTSAQKNPTAFYLCASSSEGFYNQPQHFGDGTRLSIL.

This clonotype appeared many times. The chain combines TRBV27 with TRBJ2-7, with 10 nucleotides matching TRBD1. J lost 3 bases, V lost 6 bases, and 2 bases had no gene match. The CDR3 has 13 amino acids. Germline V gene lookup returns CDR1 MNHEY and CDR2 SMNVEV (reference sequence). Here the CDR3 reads CASRWTGGYEQYF. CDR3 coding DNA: TGTGCCAGCAGATGGACAGGGGGCTACGAGCAGTACTTC.

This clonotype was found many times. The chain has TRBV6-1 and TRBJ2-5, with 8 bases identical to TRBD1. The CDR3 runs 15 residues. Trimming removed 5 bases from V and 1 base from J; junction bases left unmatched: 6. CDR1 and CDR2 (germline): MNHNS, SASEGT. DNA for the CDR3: TGTGCCAGCAGTAATGGAGGGACAGGCCAAGAGACCCAGTACTTC. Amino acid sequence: CASSNGGTGQETQYF.

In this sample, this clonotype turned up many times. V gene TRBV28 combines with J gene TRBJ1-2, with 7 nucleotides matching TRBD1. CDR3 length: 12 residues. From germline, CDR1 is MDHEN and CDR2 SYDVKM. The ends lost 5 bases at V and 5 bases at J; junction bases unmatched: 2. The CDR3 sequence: CASSRQGYGYTF. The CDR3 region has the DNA TGTGCCAGCAGTCGACAGGGTTATGGCTACACCTTC.

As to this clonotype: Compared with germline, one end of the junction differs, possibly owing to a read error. For the CDR3, the DNA is TGTGCTAGCAGCTTAGGGACTAGCAGATACAATGAGCAGTTCTTC. Translation: CASSLGTSRYNEQFF. J is TRBJ2-1 and V is TRBV7-7; 9 nucleotides align to TRBD2. The CDR3 extends over 15 amino acids. Looked up from germline, CDR1 is SSHAT and CDR2 is FNYEAQ (reference sequence).

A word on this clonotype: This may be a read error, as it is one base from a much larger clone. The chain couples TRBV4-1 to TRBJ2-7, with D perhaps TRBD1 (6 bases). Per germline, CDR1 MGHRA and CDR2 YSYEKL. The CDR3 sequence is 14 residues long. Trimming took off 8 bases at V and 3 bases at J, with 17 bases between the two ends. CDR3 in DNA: TGCGCCAGCGGCCGGAGTTACAGGGACTACGAGCAGTACTTC. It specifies CASGRSYRDYEQYF.

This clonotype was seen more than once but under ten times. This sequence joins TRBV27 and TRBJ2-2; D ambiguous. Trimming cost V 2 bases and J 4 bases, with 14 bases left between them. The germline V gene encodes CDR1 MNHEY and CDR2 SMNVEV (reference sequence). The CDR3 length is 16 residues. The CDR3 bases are TGTGCCAGCAGTTTAAAGGCGAAGTCGCTCACCGGGGAGCTGTTTTTT. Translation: CASSLKAKSLTGELFF.

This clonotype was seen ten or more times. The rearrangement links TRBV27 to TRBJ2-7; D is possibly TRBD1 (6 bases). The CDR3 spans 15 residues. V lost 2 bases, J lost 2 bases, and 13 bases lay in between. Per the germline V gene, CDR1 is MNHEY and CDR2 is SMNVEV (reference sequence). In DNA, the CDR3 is TGTGCCAGCAGTTTAGAGACCGGGACAACCTACGAGCAGTACTTC. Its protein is CASSLETGTTYEQYF.

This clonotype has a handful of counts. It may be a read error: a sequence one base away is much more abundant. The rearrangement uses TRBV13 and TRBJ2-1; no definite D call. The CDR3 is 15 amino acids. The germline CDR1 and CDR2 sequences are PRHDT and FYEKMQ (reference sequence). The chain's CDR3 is CASSLGFQTYNGQFF. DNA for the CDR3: TGTGCCAGCAGCTTAGGGTTCCAAACCTACAATGGGCAGTTCTTC.

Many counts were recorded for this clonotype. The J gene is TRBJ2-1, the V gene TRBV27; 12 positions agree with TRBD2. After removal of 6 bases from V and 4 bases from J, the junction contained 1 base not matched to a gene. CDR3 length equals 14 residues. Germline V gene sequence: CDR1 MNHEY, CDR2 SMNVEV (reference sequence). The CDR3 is CASRGTSGYNEQFF. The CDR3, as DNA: TGTGCCAGCAGAGGGACTAGCGGGTACAATGAGCAGTTCTTC.

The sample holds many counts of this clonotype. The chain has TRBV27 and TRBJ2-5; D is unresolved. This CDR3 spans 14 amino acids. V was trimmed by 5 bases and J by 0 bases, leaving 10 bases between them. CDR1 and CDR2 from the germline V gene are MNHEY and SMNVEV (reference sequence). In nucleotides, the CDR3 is TGTGCCAGCAGTCCCTACAAACACCAAGAGACCCAGTACTTC. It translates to CASSPYKHQETQYF.

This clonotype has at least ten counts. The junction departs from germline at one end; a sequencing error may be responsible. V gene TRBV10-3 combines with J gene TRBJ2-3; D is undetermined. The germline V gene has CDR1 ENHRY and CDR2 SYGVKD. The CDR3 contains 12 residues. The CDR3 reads CANSEAADTQYF. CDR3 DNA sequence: TGTGCCAACAGTGAGGCGGCAGATACGCAGTATTTT.